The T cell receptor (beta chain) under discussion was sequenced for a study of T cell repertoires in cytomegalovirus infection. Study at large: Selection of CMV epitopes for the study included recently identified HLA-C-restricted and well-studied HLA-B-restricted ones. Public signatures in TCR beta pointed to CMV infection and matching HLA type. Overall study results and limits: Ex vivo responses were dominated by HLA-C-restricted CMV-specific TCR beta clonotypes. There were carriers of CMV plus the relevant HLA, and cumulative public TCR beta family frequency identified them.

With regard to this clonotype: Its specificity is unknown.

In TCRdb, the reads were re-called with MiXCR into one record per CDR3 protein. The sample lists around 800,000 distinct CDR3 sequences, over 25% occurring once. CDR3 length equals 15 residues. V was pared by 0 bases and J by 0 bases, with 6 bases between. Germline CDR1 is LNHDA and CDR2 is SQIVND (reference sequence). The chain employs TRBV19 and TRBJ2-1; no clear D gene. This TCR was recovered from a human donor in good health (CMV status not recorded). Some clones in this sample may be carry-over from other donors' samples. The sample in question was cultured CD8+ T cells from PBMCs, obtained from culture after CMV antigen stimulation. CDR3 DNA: TGTGCCAGTAGTATAGATCAAAGCTCCTACAATGAGCAGTTCTTC. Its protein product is CASSIDQSSYNEQFF.